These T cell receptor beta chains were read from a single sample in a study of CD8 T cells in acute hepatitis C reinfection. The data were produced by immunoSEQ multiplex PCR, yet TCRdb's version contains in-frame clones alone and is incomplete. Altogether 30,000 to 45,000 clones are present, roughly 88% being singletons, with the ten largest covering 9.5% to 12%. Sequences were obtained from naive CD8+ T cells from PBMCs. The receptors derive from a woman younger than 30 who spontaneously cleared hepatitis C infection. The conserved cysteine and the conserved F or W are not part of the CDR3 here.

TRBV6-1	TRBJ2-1	AGADIAYNEQF
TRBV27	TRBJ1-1	ASSLFDQGGYTEAF
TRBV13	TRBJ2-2	ASSHSSNTGELF
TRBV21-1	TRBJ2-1	ASSSWAHNEQF
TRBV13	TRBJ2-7	ASSLLPRGFHEQY
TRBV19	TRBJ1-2	ASGGQGAVDYGYT
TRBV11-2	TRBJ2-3	ASSWGSDTQY
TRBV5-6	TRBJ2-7	ASSLNFYEQY
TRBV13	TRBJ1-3	ASSSDRGANTIY
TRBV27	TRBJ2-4	ASGLVGNIQY
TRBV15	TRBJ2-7	ATSRLRHGTTIQAPYEQY
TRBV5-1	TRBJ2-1	ASSVEWSINEQF
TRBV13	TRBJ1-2	ASSFLTDTYGYT
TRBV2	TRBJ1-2	ASLFPRDELRYT
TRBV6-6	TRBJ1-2	ASSYNLRPYGYT
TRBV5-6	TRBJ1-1	ASSFAPGVFTEAF
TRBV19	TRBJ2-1	ASSFGQGFNEQF
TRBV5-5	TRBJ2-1	ASNKAGLATHEQF
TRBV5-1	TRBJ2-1	ASSGSDRGDEQF
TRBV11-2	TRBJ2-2	ASSLQVGVVTGELF
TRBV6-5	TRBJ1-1	ASSYSGVVTEAF
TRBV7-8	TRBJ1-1	ASSLEIIGVAEAF
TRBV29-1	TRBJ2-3	SSRVWGSGGTTDTQY
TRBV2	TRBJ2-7	ASSGDSSYEQY
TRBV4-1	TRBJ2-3	ASTWGPRTTDTQY
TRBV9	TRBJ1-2	ASSVADGYT
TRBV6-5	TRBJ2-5	ASSGVVETQY
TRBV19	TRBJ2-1	ASSTSSGRALF
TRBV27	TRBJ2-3	ASRKPGGTDTQY
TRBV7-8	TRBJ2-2	ASSLLGELF
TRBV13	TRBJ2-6	ASSFGQGDSGANVLT